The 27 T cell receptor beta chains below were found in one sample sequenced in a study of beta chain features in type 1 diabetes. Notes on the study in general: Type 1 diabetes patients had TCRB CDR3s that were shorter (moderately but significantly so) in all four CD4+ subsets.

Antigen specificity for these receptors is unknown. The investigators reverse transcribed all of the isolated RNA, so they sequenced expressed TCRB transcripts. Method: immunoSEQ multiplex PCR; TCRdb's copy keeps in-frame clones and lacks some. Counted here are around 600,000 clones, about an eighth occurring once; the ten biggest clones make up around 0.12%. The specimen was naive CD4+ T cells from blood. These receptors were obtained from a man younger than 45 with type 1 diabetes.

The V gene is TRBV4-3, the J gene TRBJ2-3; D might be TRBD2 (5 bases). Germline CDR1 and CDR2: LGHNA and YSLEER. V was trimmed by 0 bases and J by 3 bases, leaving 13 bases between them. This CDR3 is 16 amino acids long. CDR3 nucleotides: TGCGCCAGCAGCCAAGAGGAGGACCCTGGGACAGATACGCAGTATTTT. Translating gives CASSQEEDPGTDTQYF.

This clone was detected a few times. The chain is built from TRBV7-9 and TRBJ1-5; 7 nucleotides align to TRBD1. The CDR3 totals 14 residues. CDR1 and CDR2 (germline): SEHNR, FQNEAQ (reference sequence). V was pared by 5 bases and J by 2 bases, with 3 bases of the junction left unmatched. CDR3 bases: TGTGCCAGCAGCCCTGACAGGGGCAATCAGCCCCAGCATTTT. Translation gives CASSPDRGNQPQHF.

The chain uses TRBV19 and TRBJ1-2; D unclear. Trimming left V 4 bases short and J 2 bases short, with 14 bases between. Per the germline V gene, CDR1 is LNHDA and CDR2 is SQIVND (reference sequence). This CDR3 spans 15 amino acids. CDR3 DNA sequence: TGTGCCAGTAGTACAACCGGACGGAGGAACTATGGCTACACCTTC. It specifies CASSTTGRRNYGYTF.

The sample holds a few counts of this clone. The CDR3 spells CASRRWETQYF. CDR3 nucleotide sequence: TGTGCCAGCAGGCGGTGGGAGACCCAGTACTTC. J is TRBJ2-5 and V is TRBV28, with D uncertain. V was trimmed by 6 bases and J by 5 bases, leaving 7 bases between them. This CDR3 has 11 residues. Per the germline V gene, CDR1 is MDHEN and CDR2 is SYDVKM.

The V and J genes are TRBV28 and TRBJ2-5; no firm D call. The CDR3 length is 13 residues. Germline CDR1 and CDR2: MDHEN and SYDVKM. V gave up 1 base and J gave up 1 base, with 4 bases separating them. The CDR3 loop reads CASSLYSQETQYF. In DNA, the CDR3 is TGTGCCAGCAGTTTATATAGCCAAGAGACCCAGTACTTC.

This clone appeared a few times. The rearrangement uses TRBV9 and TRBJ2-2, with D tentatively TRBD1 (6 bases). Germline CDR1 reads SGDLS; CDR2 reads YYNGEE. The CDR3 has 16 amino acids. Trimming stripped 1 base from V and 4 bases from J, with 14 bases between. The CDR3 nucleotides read TGTGCCAGCAGCGTATTGGAAACAGGGACCACCGGGGAGCTGTTTTTT. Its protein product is CASSVLETGTTGELFF.

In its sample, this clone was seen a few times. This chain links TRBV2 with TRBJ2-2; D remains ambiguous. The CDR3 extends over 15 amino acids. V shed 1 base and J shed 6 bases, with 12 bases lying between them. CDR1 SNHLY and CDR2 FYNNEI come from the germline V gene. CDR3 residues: CASSEGAGQAGELFF. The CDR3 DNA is TGTGCCAGCAGTGAAGGGGCAGGCCAAGCCGGGGAGCTGTTTTTT. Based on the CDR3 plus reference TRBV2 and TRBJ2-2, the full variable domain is EPEVTQTPSHQVTQMGQEVILRCVPISNHLYFYWYRQILGQKVEFLVSFYNNEISEKSEIFDDQFSVERPDGSNFTLKIRSTKLEDSAMYFCASSEGAGQAGELFFGEGSRLTVL.

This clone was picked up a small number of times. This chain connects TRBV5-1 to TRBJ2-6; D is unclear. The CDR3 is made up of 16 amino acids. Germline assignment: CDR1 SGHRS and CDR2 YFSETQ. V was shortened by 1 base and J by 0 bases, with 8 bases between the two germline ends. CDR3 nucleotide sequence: TGCGCCAGCAGCTTGATTGTGTTCTCTGGGGCCAACGTCCTGACTTTC. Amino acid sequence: CASSLIVFSGANVLTF.

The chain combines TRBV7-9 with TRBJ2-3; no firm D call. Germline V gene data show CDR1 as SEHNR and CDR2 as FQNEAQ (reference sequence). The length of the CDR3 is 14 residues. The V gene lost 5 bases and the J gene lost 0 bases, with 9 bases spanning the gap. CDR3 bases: TGTGCCAGCAGCCTGACTCGGAGCACAGATACGCAGTATTTT. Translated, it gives CASSLTRSTDTQYF.

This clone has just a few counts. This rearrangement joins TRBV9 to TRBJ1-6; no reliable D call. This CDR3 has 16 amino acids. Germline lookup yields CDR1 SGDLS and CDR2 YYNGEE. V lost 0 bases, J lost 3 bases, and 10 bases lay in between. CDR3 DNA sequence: TGTGCCAGCAGCGTAGGGGCAGATCACTATAATTCACCCCTCCACTTT. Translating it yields CASSVGADHYNSPLHF. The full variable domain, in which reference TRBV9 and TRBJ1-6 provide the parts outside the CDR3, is DSGVTQTPKHLITATGQRVTLRCSPRSGDLSVYWYQQSLDQGLQFLIQYYNGEERAKGNILERFSAQQFPDLHSELNLSSLELGDSALYFCASSVGADHYNSPLHFGNGTRLTVT.

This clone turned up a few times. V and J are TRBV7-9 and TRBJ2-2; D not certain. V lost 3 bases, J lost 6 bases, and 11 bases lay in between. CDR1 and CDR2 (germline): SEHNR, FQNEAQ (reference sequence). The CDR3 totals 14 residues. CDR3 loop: CASSFPIRPGELFF. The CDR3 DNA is TGTGCCAGCAGCTTCCCCATAAGACCCGGGGAGCTGTTTTTT.

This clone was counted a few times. CDR3 coding DNA: TGTGCCAGCAGCGTAGACGCAAATAATTCACCCCTCCACTTT. It codes for CASSVDANNSPLHF. The gene calls are TRBV9 and TRBJ1-6; no clear D gene. Per the germline V gene, CDR1 is SGDLS and CDR2 is YYNGEE. This CDR3 comprises 14 residues. Trimming removed 0 bases from V and 5 bases from J, with 6 bases in between.

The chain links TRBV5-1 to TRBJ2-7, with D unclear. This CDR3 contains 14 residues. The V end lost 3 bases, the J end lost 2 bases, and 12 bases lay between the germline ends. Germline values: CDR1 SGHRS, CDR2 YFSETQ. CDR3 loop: CASSSMGPTYEQYF. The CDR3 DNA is TGCGCCAGCAGCTCGATGGGTCCGACCTACGAGCAGTACTTC. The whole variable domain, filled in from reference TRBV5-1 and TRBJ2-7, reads KAGVTQTPRYLIKTRGQQVTLSCSPISGHRSVSWYQQTPGQGLQFLFEYFSETQRNKGNFPGRFSGRQFSNSRSEMNVSTLELGDSALYLCASSSMGPTYEQYFGPGTRLTVT.

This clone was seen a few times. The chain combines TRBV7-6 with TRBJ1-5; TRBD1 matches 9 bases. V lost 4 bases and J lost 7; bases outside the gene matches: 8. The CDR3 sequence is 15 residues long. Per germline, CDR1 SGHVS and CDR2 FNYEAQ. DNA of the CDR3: TGTGCCAGCAGCTCCCTGGGACAGGGCGGACAGCCCCAGCATTTT. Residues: CASSSLGQGGQPQHF.

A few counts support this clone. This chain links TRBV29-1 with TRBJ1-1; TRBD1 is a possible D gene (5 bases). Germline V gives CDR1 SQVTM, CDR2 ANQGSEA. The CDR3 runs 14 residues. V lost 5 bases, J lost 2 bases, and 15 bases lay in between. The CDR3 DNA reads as TGCAGCGTTCTCGACCTCGGGGGAAACACTGAAGCTTTCTTT. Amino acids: CSVLDLGGNTEAFF. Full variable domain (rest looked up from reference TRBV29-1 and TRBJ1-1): SAVISQKPSRDICQRGTSLTIQCQVDSQVTMMFWYRQQPGQSLTLIATANQGSEATYESGFVIDKFPISRPNLTFSTLTVSNMSPEDSSIYLCSVLDLGGNTEAFFGQGTRLTVV.

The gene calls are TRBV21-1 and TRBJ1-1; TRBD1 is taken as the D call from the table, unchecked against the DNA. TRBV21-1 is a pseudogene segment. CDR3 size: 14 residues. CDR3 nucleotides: TGTGCCAGCACCAGACAGGGAAAGAACACTGAAGCTTTCTTT. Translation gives CASTRQGKNTEAFF.

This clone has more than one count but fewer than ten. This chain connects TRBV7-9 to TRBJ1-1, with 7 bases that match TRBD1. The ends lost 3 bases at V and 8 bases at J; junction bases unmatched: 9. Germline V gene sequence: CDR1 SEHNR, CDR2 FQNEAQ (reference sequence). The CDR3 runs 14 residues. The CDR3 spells CASSFTDRAREAFF. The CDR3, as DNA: TGTGCCAGCAGCTTCACCGACAGGGCCCGCGAAGCTTTCTTT.

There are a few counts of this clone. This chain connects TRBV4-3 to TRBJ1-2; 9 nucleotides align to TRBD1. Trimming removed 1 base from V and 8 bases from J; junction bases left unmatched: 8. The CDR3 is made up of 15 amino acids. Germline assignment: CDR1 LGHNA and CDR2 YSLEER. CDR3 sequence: CASSQANRGQKGYTF. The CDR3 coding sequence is TGCGCCAGCAGCCAAGCAAACAGGGGGCAGAAGGGCTACACCTTC.

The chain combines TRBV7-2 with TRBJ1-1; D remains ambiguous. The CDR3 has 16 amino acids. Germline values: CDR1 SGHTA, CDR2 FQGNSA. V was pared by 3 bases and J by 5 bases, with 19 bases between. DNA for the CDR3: TGTGCCAGCAGCTTCACGGAGCTCGGTTTGAGTACTGAAGCTTTCTTT. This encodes CASSFTELGLSTEAFF. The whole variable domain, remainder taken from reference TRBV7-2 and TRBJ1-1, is GAGVSQSPSNKVTEKGKDVELRCDPISGHTALYWYRQSLGQGLEFLIYFQGNSAPDKSGLPSDRFSAERTGGSVSTLTIQRTQQEDSAVYLCASSFTELGLSTEAFFGQGTRLTVV.

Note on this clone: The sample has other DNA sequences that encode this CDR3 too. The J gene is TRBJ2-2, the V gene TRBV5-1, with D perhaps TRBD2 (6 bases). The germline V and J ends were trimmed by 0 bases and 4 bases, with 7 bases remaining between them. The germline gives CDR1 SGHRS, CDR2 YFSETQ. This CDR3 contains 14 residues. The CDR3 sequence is CASSLAGGTGELFF. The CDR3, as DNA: TGCGCCAGCAGCTTGGCCGGGGGCACCGGGGAGCTGTTTTTT.

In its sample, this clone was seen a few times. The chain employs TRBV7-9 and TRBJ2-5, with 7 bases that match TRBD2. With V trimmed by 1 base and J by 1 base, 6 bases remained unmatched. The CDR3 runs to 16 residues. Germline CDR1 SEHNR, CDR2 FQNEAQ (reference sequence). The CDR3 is CASSLGLAEIQETQYF. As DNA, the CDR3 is TGTGCCAGCAGCTTAGGCCTAGCGGAGATCCAAGAGACCCAGTACTTC. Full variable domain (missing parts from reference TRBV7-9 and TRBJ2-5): DTGVSQNPRHKITKRGQNVTFRCDPISEHNRLYWYRQTLGQGPEFLTYFQNEAQLEKSRLLSDRFSAERPKGSFSTLEIQRTEQGDSAMYLCASSLGLAEIQETQYFGPGTRLLVL.

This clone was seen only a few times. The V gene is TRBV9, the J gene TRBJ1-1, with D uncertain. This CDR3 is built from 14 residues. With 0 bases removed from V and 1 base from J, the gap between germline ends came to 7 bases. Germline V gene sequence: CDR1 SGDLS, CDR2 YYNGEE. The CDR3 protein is CASSVVMGNTEAFF. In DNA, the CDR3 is TGTGCCAGCAGCGTAGTTATGGGGAACACTGAAGCTTTCTTT.

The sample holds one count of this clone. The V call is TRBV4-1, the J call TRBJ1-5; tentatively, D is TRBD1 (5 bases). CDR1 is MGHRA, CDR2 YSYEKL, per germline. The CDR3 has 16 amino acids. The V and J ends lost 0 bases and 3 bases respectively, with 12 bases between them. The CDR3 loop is CASSQDSPGLNQPQHF. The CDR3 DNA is TGCGCCAGCAGCCAAGATAGTCCGGGACTCAATCAGCCCCAGCATTTT.

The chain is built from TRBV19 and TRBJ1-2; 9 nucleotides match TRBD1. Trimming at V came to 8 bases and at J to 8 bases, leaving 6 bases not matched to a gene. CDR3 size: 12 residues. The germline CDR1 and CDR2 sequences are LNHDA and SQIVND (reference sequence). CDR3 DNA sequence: TGTGCCAGTGCCGGGACAGGGAGAGGCTACACCTTC. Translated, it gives CASAGTGRGYTF.

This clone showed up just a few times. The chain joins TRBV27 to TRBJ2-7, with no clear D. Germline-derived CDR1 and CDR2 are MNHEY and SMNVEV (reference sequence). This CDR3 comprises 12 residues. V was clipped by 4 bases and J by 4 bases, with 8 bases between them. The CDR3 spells CASSSPRYEQYF. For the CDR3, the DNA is TGTGCCAGCAGTTCCCCCCGATACGAGCAGTACTTC.

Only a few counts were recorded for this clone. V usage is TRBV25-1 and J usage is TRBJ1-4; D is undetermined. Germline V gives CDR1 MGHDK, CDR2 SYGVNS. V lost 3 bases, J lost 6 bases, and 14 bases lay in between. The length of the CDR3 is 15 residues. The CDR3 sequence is CASSDLQDVYEKLFF. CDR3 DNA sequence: TGTGCCAGCAGTGATCTTCAGGATGTGTATGAAAAACTGTTTTTT.

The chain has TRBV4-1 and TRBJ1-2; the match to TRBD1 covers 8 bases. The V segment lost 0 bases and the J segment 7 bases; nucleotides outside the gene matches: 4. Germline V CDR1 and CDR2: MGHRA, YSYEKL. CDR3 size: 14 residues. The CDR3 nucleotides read TGCGCCAGCAGCCAAGACCAGGGGGCGCGTGGCTACACCTTC. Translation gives CASSQDQGARGYTF.